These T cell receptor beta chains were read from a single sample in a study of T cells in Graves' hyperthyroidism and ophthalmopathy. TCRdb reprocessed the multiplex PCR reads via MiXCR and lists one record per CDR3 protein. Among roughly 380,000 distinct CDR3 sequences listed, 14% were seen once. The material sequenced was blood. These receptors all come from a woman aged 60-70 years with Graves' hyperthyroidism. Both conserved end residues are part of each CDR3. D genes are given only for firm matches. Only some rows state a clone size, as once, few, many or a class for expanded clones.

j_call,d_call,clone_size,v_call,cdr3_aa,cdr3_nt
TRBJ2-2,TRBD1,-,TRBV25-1,CASTRTGDTGELFF,TGTGCCAGCACTCGGACAGGGGACACCGGGGAGCTGTTTTTT
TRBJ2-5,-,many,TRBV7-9,CASSLPVLGTQYF,TGTGCCAGCAGCTTACCAGTCCTGGGTACCCAGTACTTC
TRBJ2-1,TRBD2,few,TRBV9,CASSPDVLASNEQFF,TGTGCCAGCAGCCCGGACGTACTAGCGAGCAATGAGCAGTTCTTC
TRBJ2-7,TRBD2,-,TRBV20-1,CSAQIGGSRYEQYF,TGCAGTGCTCAGATAGGCGGGAGTCGCTACGAGCAGTACTTC
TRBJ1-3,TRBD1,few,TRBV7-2,CASTSGQGAGNTIYF,TGTGCCAGCACCTCCGGACAGGGGGCTGGAAACACCATATATTTT
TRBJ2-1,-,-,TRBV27,CASSVYVRNEQFF,TGTGCCAGCAGTGTGTATGTGAGGAATGAGCAGTTCTTC
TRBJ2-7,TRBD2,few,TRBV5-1,CASSLQSGTPYEQYF,TGCGCCAGCAGCTTACAAAGCGGGACCCCCTACGAGCAGTACTTC
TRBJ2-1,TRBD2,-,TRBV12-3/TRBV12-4,CASSTSGRGQFF,TGTGCCAGCAGTACTAGCGGGAGAGGGCAGTTCTTC
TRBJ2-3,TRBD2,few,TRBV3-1,CASSLPHSGRADTQYF,TGTGCCAGCAGCCTCCCTCATAGCGGGAGGGCAGATACGCAGTATTTT
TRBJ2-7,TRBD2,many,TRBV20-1,CSATAGGAYEQYF,TGCAGTGCCACAGCGGGAGGGGCCTACGAGCAGTACTTC
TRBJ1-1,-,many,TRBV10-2,CASRRRSEAFF,TGCGCCAGCAGGAGACGGAGTGAAGCTTTCTTT
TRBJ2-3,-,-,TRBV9,CASSVDRTDNSTDTQYF,TGTGCCAGCAGCGTAGACCGGACAGACAATAGCACAGATACGCAGTATTTT
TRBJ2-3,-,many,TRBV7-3,CASSGTYASTDTQYF,TGTGCCAGCAGCGGGACTTATGCTAGCACAGATACGCAGTATTTT
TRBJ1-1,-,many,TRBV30,CAWSVLYTEAFF,TGTGCCTGGAGTGTACTGTACACTGAAGCTTTCTTT
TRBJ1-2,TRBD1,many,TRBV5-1,CASSPSTGVQYGYTF,TGCGCCAGCAGCCCCTCGACAGGGGTTCAGTATGGCTACACCTTC